These 20 T cell receptor beta chains share one sample of origin, sequenced in a study of T cells in Graves' hyperthyroidism and ophthalmopathy. TCR beta CDR3 region amplification was performed from RNA transcripts. A first-round RT-PCR of the TCR CDR3 used the HTBI primer set. MiXCR was run by TCRdb on the multiplex PCR reads, yielding one entry per CDR3 protein. The table has around 300,000 distinct CDR3 sequences, 13% seen once. The source material was blood. The receptor source for this set is a woman in her twenties or thirties with Graves' hyperthyroidism that later progressed to Graves' ophthalmopathy.

The chain couples TRBV6-1 to TRBJ2-7, with 10 bases fitting TRBD2. CDR1 is MNHNS and CDR2 is SASEGT in the germline V gene. The CDR3 is 14 residues long. After removal of 7 bases from V and 2 bases from J, the junction contained 5 bases not matched to a gene. The CDR3 coding sequence is TGTGCCAGCACCTTGCTAGCGGGAGCCTACGAGCAGTACTTC. It specifies CASTLLAGAYEQYF.

Many counts were recorded for this clonotype. The chain links TRBV30 to TRBJ1-1; D uncertain. Trimming took 3 bases from V and 8 from J, leaving 13 bases between them. Germline V gene lookup returns CDR1 GTSNPN and CDR2 SVGIG (reference sequence). The CDR3 has 12 amino acids. The CDR3 reads CAWRQGRSEAFF. The CDR3 DNA reads TGTGCCTGGAGACAAGGACGGTCGGAAGCTTTCTTT.

This clonotype occurred many times. The chain uses TRBV4-2 and TRBJ2-7, with 9 bases aligning to TRBD1. The CDR3 has 15 amino acids. Looked up from germline, CDR1 is LGHNA and CDR2 is YNFKEQ. Losses at the gene ends were 1 base for V and 7 bases for J; bases not matched to a gene: 8. The CDR3 DNA follows: TGTGCCAGCAGCCAAGCCCCGGGACAGGGTGTGGAGCAGTACTTC. Translated: CASSQAPGQGVEQYF.

This clonotype has a handful of counts. Its ends do not fully match the called genes, so a read error is possible. The chain combines TRBV6-4 with TRBJ1-1; possible D gene TRBD1, 6 bases. Germline V gene lookup returns CDR1 MRHNA and CDR2 SNTAGT. The CDR3 totals 15 residues. CDR3 sequence reads: CASRDWTEVNTEAFF. In DNA form, the CDR3 reads TGTGCCAGCAGAGACTGGACAGAAGTGAACACTGAAGCTTTCTTT.

At least ten counts were recorded for this clonotype. The chain couples TRBV12-3 or TRBV12-4 to TRBJ1-3; no reliable D call. The V and J ends lost 2 bases and 4 bases respectively, with 3 bases between them. The CDR3 spans 12 residues. The CDR3 DNA reads as TGTGCCAGCAGTTTACAGGGAAACACCATATATTTT. This translates into CASSLQGNTIYF.

J is TRBJ1-3 and V is TRBV13; D perhaps matches TRBD1 (6 bases). Germline lookup yields CDR1 PRHDT and CDR2 FYEKMQ (reference sequence). The length of the CDR3 is 16 residues. V lost 4 bases and J 0 bases, leaving 13 bases between the germline ends. The CDR3 is CASSSGGLFSGNTIYF. The CDR3 region has the DNA TGTGCCAGCAGCTCGGGGGGCCTCTTCTCTGGAAACACCATATATTTT.

This clonotype occurred a few times. This chain links TRBV7-3 with TRBJ2-3; TRBD2 might be the D (6 bases). V shed 5 bases and J shed 0 bases, with 15 bases lying between them. Germline V lookup: CDR1 SGHTA, CDR2 FQGTGA. This CDR3 is built from 16 residues. The CDR3 nucleotides read TGTGCCAGCAGCCCCGGGGTAGCGGTAAGCACAGATACGCAGTATTTT. Residues: CASSPGVAVSTDTQYF. The whole variable domain, remainder taken from reference TRBV7-3 and TRBJ2-3, is GAGVSQTPSNKVTEKGKYVELRCDPISGHTALYWYRQSLGQGPEFLIYFQGTGAADDSGLPNDRFFAVRPEGSVSTLKIQRTERGDSAVYLCASSPGVAVSTDTQYFGPGTRLTVL.

The gene calls are TRBV7-9 and TRBJ2-2; D gene unclear. The germline V and J ends were trimmed by 3 bases and 4 bases, with 6 bases remaining between them. The germline CDR1 and CDR2 sequences are SEHNR and FQNEAQ (reference sequence). This CDR3 is 13 amino acids long. The DNA for the CDR3 is TGTGCCAGCAGCTTTGCCCTCACCGGGGAGCTGTTTTTT. It specifies CASSFALTGELFF. Together with reference TRBV7-9 and TRBJ2-2, the CDR3 gives the full variable domain: DTGVSQNPRHKITKRGQNVTFRCDPISEHNRLYWYRQTLGQGPEFLTYFQNEAQLEKSRLLSDRFSAERPKGSFSTLEIQRTEQGDSAMYLCASSFALTGELFFGEGSRLTVL.

Ten or more counts support this clonotype. V gene TRBV11-2 combines with J gene TRBJ1-5; possibly TRBD1 for D (5 bases). From germline, CDR1 is SGHAT and CDR2 FQNNGV. Trimming stripped 0 bases from V and 7 bases from J, with 13 bases between. The CDR3 sequence is 15 residues long. In nucleotides, the CDR3 is TGTGCCAGCAGCTTAGATCTCCCAGGGAGGCAGCCCCAGCATTTT. The encoded protein is CASSLDLPGRQPQHF. The variable domain in full, completed from reference TRBV11-2 and TRBJ1-5, reads EAGVAQSPRYKIIEKRQSVAFWCNPISGHATLYWYQQILGQGPKLLIQFQNNGVVDDSQLPKDRFSAERLKGVDSTLKIQPAKLEDSAVYLCASSLDLPGRQPQHFGDGTRLSIL.

V is TRBV28 and J is TRBJ2-5; 7 positions agree with TRBD1. CDR1 is MDHEN and CDR2 is SYDVKM in the germline V gene. This CDR3 region has 11 residues. V trimming: 8 bases; J trimming: 5 bases; junction bases outside the gene matches: 2. The CDR3 here is CASGTVETQYF. CDR3 in DNA: TGTGCCAGCGGGACAGTTGAGACCCAGTACTTC.

At least ten counts were recorded for this clonotype. The chain has TRBV28 and TRBJ2-7; 11 bases are shared with TRBD1. The CDR3 runs to 15 residues. V trimming: 6 bases; J trimming: 7 bases; junction bases outside the gene matches: 11. CDR1 and CDR2 from the germline V gene are MDHEN and SYDVKM. This CDR3 is CASSPWGQGVREQYF. DNA for the CDR3: TGTGCCAGCAGCCCCTGGGGACAGGGGGTAAGAGAGCAGTACTTC.

This clonotype appeared many times. The V and J genes are TRBV20-1 and TRBJ2-5, with 8 bases that match TRBD2. The junction had 9 bases not matched to a gene; V was cut back by 2 bases and J by 4 bases. The CDR3 extends over 15 amino acids. Germline loops: CDR1 DFQATT, CDR2 SNEGSKA (reference sequence). For the CDR3, the DNA is TGCAGTGCTAGATCCCGCCGGCTAGCGGGAGAGACCCAGTACTTC. Translated: CSARSRRLAGETQYF.

This clonotype was detected ten times or more. The chain couples TRBV6-2 or TRBV6-3 to TRBJ2-1; 7 positions match TRBD1. CDR1 and CDR2 from the germline V gene are MNHEY and SVGEGT. This CDR3 is 13 amino acids long. With V trimmed by 5 bases and J by 3 bases, 1 base remained unmatched. Written as DNA, the CDR3 is TGTGCCAGCAGTAGGGACAGCTACAATGAGCAGTTCTTC. The encoded protein is CASSRDSYNEQFF.

The J gene is TRBJ2-7, the V gene TRBV24-1; 8 nucleotides match TRBD1. The CDR3 consists of 15 residues. J lost 1 base, V lost 12 bases, and 13 bases had no gene match. CDR1 and CDR2 from the germline V gene are KGHDR and SFDVKD. CDR3 loop: CASSGDRIFSYEQYF. DNA for the CDR3: TGTGCCTCCTCTGGGGACAGGATTTTTTCCTACGAGCAGTACTTC.

This chain connects TRBV19 to TRBJ2-5; tentative D call: TRBD2 (6 bases). Trimming left V 4 bases short and J 3 bases short, with 21 bases between. The CDR3 has 17 amino acids. Germline V gives CDR1 LNHDA, CDR2 SQIVND (reference sequence). CDR3 residues: CASSTYTGEWGKETQYF. The CDR3 DNA reads as TGTGCCAGTAGTACGTACACGGGAGAGTGGGGCAAAGAGACCCAGTACTTC.

The genes are TRBV4-2 and TRBJ2-7; D perhaps matches TRBD1 (5 bases). The CDR3 has 13 residues. CDR1 and CDR2 (germline): LGHNA, YNFKEQ. Trimming shortened V by 0 bases and J by 6 bases, and 9 bases separated the two germline ends. The CDR3 region is CASSQDRGAEQYF. The DNA of the CDR3 is TGTGCCAGCAGCCAAGATAGGGGCGCCGAGCAGTACTTC.

This clonotype was seen many times. The rearrangement joins TRBV6-1 to TRBJ2-5; 16 positions agree with TRBD2. The germline V gene encodes CDR1 MNHNS and CDR2 SASEGT. The CDR3 runs 16 residues. The junction had 8 bases not matched to a gene; V was cut back by 6 bases and J by 7 bases. CDR3: CASSPGLAGGAGTQYF. In nucleotides, the CDR3 is TGTGCCAGCAGCCCGGGACTAGCGGGAGGGGCCGGGACCCAGTACTTC.

This chain uses TRBV20-1 with TRBJ1-6, with TRBD1 matching over 10 bases. V shed 4 bases, J shed 0 bases, and the junction held 3 bases outside the gene matches. Germline CDR1 is DFQATT and CDR2 is SNEGSKA (reference sequence). The CDR3 covers 16 residues. The DNA for the CDR3 is TGCAGTGCTAAGGGACAGGGGAGCTCCTATAATTCACCCCTCCACTTT. It translates to CSAKGQGSSYNSPLHF.

The sample holds many counts of this clonotype. The chain uses TRBV30 and TRBJ2-3, with 10 nucleotides matching TRBD2. The trim removed 0 bases at V and 6 bases at J, leaving 15 bases unmatched. CDR1 and CDR2 (germline): GTSNPN, SVGIG (reference sequence). CDR3 length equals 18 residues. CDR3 sequence: CAWSVPAGVAGGGDTQYF. The CDR3 nucleotides are TGTGCCTGGAGTGTACCCGCGGGGGTAGCGGGAGGCGGGGATACGCAGTATTTT.

In its sample, this clonotype was seen many times. The chain employs TRBV28 and TRBJ1-4; 9 positions agree with TRBD1. The CDR3 is 14 amino acids. Germline CDR1 MDHEN, CDR2 SYDVKM. J lost 8 bases, V lost 5 bases, and 6 bases had no gene match. The CDR3 loop reads CASSQQGAGEKLFF. The CDR3 nucleotides read TGTGCCAGCAGTCAACAGGGGGCCGGGGAAAAACTGTTTTTT. The full variable domain, rest sourced from reference TRBV28 and TRBJ1-4, is DVKVTQSSRYLVKRTGEKVFLECVQDMDHENMFWYRQDPGLGLRLIYFSYDVKMKEKGDIPEGYSVSREKKERFSLILESASTNQTSMYLCASSQQGAGEKLFFGSGTQLSVL.